The source of this T cell receptor (beta chain) is a study of blood T cell repertoires in COVID-19. At the level of the study: COVID-19 samples, acute and convalescent, were from the United States, Italy and Spain.

In the original workflow: Using reference gene primer amplification, nucleated cell counts were estimated. Measured with immunoSEQ multiplex PCR; TCRdb has only the in-frame clones, and not every one. V, J and clone size reflect that table, while D and trimming were determined from the DNA. The sample includes about 300,000 clones, about 85% of them seen just once. CDR1 KGHSH and CDR2 LQKENI come from the germline V gene. Trimming stripped 8 bases from V and 0 bases from J, with 10 bases between. This CDR3 has 13 amino acids. The chain recombines TRBV18 with TRBJ1-2; TRBD1 might be the D (6 bases). Sequenced: PBMCs or T cells enriched from blood (not recorded which). This receptor was taken from a woman aged 25-40 years who had recovered from COVID-19. CDR3 amino acids: CASQGPANYGYTF. DNA of the CDR3: TGTGCCAGCCAGGGGCCGGCTAACTATGGCTACACCTTC.